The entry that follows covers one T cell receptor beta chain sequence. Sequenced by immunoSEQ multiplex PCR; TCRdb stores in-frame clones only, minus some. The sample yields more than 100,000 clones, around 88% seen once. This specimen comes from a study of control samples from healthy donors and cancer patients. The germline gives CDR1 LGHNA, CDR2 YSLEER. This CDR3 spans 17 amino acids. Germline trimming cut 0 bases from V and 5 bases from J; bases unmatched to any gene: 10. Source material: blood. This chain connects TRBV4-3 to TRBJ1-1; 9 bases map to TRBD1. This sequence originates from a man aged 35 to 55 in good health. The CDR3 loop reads CASSQDWGQGPPTEAFF. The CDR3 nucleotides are TGCGCCAGCAGCCAAGATTGGGGACAGGGTCCCCCTACTGAAGCTTTCTTT.